This paragraph covers one T cell receptor (beta chain) sequence. Authors' data handling: Reference gene primer amplification in the assay estimated nucleated cell counts. Clones were sequenced by immunoSEQ multiplex PCR, and TCRdb holds only the in-frame ones, with some missing. V, J and clone size were drawn from that table, and D and trimming were deduced from the DNA. Among tens of thousands of clones listed, 70% to 85% were seen once. This sample is part of a study of blood T cell repertoires in COVID-19. Study summary: Sites across the United States, Italy and Spain contributed samples from acute and convalescent COVID-19. PBMCs, B-cell-depleted T cells, or T cells provided the cDNA or gDNA that made up the material.

This CDR3 region has 16 residues. CDR1 and CDR2 (germline): SGHNT, YYREEE (reference sequence). Trimming at V came to 7 bases and at J to 2 bases, leaving 15 bases not matched to a gene. Input material: peripheral blood. This chain uses TRBV5-4 with TRBJ2-7; 7 positions agree with TRBD2. This clonotype originated in an older man with active COVID-19. In nucleotides, the CDR3 is TGTGCCAGCTACCAAAAGGCGGGAGCCCCTCCCTACGAGCAGTACTTC. Residues: CASYQKAGAPPYEQYF.